These 10 T cell receptor beta chains were all obtained from the same sample, sequenced in a study of blood T cell repertoires in COVID-19. This table comes from immunoSEQ multiplex PCR, and its TCRdb copy is limited to in-frame clones, with some not included. The repertoire holds about 95,000 clones, with roughly four fifths as singletons. Input material: peripheral blood. Receptor source: a human donor in a cohort sampled during active COVID-19.

This chain links TRBV18 with TRBJ2-1, with 8 bases that match TRBD1. V dropped 8 bases and J dropped 15; count of bases not matched to a gene: 6. The CDR3 is made up of 10 amino acids. Germline CDR1 is KGHSH and CDR2 is LQKENI. Written as DNA, the CDR3 is TGTGCCAGCGCGGACAGGGACGTGTTCTTC. It encodes CASADRDVFF.

V usage is TRBV7-9 and J usage is TRBJ2-1, with D hard to call. CDR1 is SEHNR, CDR2 FQNEAQ, per germline (reference sequence). The CDR3 covers 14 residues. Trimming stripped 1 base from V and 4 bases from J, with 8 bases between. CDR3 sequence reads: CASSLGVTYNEQFF. Written as DNA, the CDR3 is TGTGCCAGCAGCTTAGGGGTGACTTACAATGAGCAGTTCTTC.

The table lists this clone with a few counts. V gene TRBV7-3 combines with J gene TRBJ1-6, with D tentatively TRBD1 (5 bases). Germline CDR1 SGHTA, CDR2 FQGTGA. V shed 0 bases and J shed 7 bases, with 7 bases lying between them. The CDR3 spans 14 residues. The CDR3 is CASSLTGQNSPLHF. Written as DNA, the CDR3 is TGTGCCAGCAGCTTAACGGGGCAGAATTCACCCCTCCACTTT.

This chain connects TRBV10-1 to TRBJ2-4; D gene unclear. V lost 2 bases to trimming and J lost 1 base, with 9 bases between them. This CDR3 contains 15 residues. Germline loops: CDR1 WNHNN, CDR2 SYGVQD (reference sequence). The CDR3 loop is CASSEGSTAKNIQYF. CDR3 nucleotide sequence: TGCGCCAGCAGTGAGGGCAGTACCGCCAAAAACATTCAGTACTTC.

The J gene is TRBJ1-6, the V gene TRBV9; a weak D match, TRBD1 (6 bases). CDR1 SGDLS and CDR2 YYNGEE come from the germline V gene. The CDR3 consists of 15 residues. V lost 2 bases, J lost 9 bases, and 15 bases lay in between. The CDR3: CASSVVGQGPSPLHF. DNA for the CDR3: TGTGCCAGCAGCGTCGTGGGGCAGGGGCCTTCACCCCTCCACTTT.

The gene calls are TRBV7-9 and TRBJ2-4, with a tentative D call TRBD2 (5 bases). Trimming took 2 bases from V and 9 from J, leaving 17 bases between them. Germline V gene lookup returns CDR1 SEHNR and CDR2 FQNEAQ (reference sequence). The CDR3 has 15 amino acids. The CDR3 sequence: CASSLLTDSGGIQYF. CDR3 coding DNA: TGTGCCAGCAGCTTATTGACCGACTCCGGAGGCATTCAGTACTTC.

The gene calls are TRBV6-6 and TRBJ1-3; D gene uncertain. The CDR3 covers 14 residues. Between the trimmed V and J ends, which lost 5 bases and 3 bases, there was a span of 11 bases. The V gene's germline CDR1 is MNHNY and CDR2 SVGAGI (reference sequence). For the CDR3, the DNA is TGTGCCAGCAGTCTCCCCCGTAGTGGAAACACCATATATTTT. It specifies CASSLPRSGNTIYF.

The chain recombines TRBV7-2 with TRBJ2-5, with a tentative D call TRBD2 (5 bases). The CDR3 sequence is 13 residues long. Looked up from germline, CDR1 is SGHTA and CDR2 is FQGNSA. V was pared by 1 base and J by 7 bases, with 10 bases between. The CDR3 reads CASSLVLSGTQYF. The CDR3, as DNA: TGTGCCAGCAGCTTAGTTTTGAGCGGGACCCAGTACTTC.

This clone was detected once. This chain joins TRBV25-1 and TRBJ2-7; TRBD1 matches 8 bases. The ends lost 5 bases at V and 1 base at J; junction bases unmatched: 4. Germline V gene data show CDR1 as MGHDK and CDR2 as SYGVNS. The CDR3 runs to 14 residues. In DNA, the CDR3 is TGTGCCAGCAGTTGGACAGGGAAGTCCTACGAGCAGTACTTC. Translating gives CASSWTGKSYEQYF.

The chain uses TRBV6-2 or TRBV6-3 and TRBJ2-1; 9 positions match TRBD2. Trimming took 4 bases from V and 1 from J; bases not matched to a gene: 5. The CDR3 has 16 amino acids. Germline V gene sequence: CDR1 MNHEY, CDR2 SVGEGT. CDR3 DNA sequence: TGTGCCAGCAGTTCTCGACTAGCGGAATCCTACAATGAGCAGTTCTTC. It encodes CASSSRLAESYNEQFF.